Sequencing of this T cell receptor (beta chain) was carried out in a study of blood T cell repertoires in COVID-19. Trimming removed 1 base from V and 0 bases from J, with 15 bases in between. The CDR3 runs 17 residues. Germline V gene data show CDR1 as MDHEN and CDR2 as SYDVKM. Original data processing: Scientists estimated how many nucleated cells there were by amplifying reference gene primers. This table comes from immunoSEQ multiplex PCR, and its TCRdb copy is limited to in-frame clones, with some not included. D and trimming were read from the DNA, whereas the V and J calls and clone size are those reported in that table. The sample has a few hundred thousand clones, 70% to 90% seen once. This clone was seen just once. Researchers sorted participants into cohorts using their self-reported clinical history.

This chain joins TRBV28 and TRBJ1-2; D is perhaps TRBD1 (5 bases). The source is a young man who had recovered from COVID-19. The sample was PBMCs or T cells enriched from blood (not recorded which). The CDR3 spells CASSLFQGIRANYGYTF. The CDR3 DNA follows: TGTGCCAGCAGTTTATTCCAGGGAATACGAGCTAACTATGGCTACACCTTC.